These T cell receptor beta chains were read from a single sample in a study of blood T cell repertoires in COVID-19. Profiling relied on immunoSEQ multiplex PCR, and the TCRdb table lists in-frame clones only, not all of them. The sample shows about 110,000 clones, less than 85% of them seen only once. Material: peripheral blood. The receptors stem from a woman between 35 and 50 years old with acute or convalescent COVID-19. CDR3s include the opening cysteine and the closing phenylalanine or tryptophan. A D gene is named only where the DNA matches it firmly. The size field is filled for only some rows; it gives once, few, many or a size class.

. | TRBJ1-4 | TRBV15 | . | CATSTSALLTGSTEKLFF | TGTGCCACCAGCACCTCGGCCCTACTGACAGGTTCCACGGAAAAACTGTTTTTT
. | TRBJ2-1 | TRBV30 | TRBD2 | CAWSGLAGGDSNEQFF | TGTGCCTGGAGTGGTTTAGCGGGGGGGGACTCCAATGAGCAGTTCTTC
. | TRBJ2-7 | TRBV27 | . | CASSWVRGYEQYF | TGTGCCAGCAGTTGGGTCAGGGGTTACGAGCAGTACTTC
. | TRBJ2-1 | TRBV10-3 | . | CAISGQGGNEQFF | TGTGCCATCAGTGGGCAGGGCGGCAATGAGCAGTTCTTC
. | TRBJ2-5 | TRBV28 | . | CASTSVAQETQYF | TGTGCCAGCACCTCGGTTGCCCAAGAGACCCAGTACTTC
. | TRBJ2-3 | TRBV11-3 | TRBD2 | CASSLEETSGARDTQYF | TGTGCCAGCAGCTTAGAGGAAACTAGCGGGGCCCGAGATACGCAGTATTTT
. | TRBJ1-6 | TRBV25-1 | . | CASSEYGRDQLRNSPLHF | TGTGCCAGCAGTGAATACGGGAGAGATCAACTCCGAAATTCACCCCTCCACTTT
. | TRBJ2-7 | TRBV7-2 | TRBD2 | CASSFSGASYEQYF | TGTGCCAGCAGCTTCAGCGGGGCCTCCTACGAGCAGTACTTC
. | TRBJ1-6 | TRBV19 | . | CASSGSYNSPLHF | TGTGCCAGTAGCGGCTCCTATAATTCACCCCTCCACTTT
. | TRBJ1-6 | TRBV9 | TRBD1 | CASSQGGQNNSPLHF | TGTGCCAGCAGTCAAGGGGGACAGAATAATTCACCCCTCCACTTT
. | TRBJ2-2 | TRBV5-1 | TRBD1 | CASSPSDRATGELFF | TGCGCCAGCAGCCCCTCGGACAGGGCTACCGGGGAGCTGTTTTTT
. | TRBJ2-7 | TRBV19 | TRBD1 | CASSIGTGSYEQYF | TGTGCCAGTAGTATCGGGACAGGGTCCTACGAGCAGTACTTC
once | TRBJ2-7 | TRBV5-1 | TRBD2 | CASSLTGTSHSYEQYF | TGCGCCAGCAGCTTAACCGGGACTAGTCACTCCTACGAGCAGTACTTC
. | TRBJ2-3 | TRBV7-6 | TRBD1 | CASSLGQGARWDTQYF | TGTGCCAGCAGCTTGGGACAGGGGGCGCGTTGGGATACGCAGTATTTT
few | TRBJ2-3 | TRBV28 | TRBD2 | CASSPLQRAGGTDTQYF | TGTGCCAGCAGTCCGCTCCAACGAGCGGGAGGGACAGATACGCAGTATTTT
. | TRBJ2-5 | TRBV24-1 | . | CATEPSGVETQYF | TGTGCCACCGAGCCCTCAGGGGTTGAGACCCAGTACTTC
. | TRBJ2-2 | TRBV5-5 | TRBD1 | CASSTQTGAAGELFF | TGTGCCAGCAGCACGCAGACAGGGGCCGCCGGGGAGCTGTTTTTT
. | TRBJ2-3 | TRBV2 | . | CASSDGVVADTQYF | TGTGCCAGCAGTGACGGGGTGGTTGCAGATACGCAGTATTTT
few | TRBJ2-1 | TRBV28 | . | CASSDRTDWWQFF | TGTGCCAGCAGCGATCGGACTGACTGGTGGCAGTTCTTC
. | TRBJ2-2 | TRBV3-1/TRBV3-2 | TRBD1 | CASSLPGTGRSGELFF | TGTGCCAGCAGCCTCCCCGGGACAGGGAGGTCCGGGGAGCTGTTTTTT
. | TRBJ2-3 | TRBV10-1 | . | CASSETGHTDTQYF | TGCGCCAGCAGTGAGACAGGGCACACAGATACGCAGTATTTT
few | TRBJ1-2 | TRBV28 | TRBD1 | CASSPKGAVGYYGYTF | TGTGCCAGCAGTCCAAAGGGGGCCGTGGGATACTATGGCTACACCTTC
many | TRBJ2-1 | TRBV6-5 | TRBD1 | CASSYTDRGPYNEQFF | TGTGCCAGCAGTTATACCGACAGGGGGCCTTACAATGAGCAGTTCTTC
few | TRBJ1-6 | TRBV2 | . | CASSEGASPLHF | TGTGCCAGCAGTGAAGGGGCATCACCCCTCCACTTT
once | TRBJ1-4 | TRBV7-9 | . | CAGQQGSNEKLFF | TGTGCCGGCCAACAGGGATCTAATGAAAAACTGTTTTTT